This T cell receptor beta chain was retrieved from a study of immune characterization of retroperitoneal liposarcoma. Each CDR3 protein gets one entry after TCRdb re-called the PCR reads with MiXCR. The sample has more than 9,000 distinct CDR3 sequences, around 37% seen once. Per germline, CDR1 MNHEY and CDR2 SMNVEV (reference sequence). The CDR3 runs to 15 residues. V lost 7 bases and J lost 4; bases outside the gene matches: 8. Sequenced sample: tumor tissue. The clonotype was recovered from a male donor with retroperitoneal liposarcoma. V gene TRBV27 combines with J gene TRBJ2-1; 9 bases are shared with TRBD2. The CDR3 DNA is TGTGCCAGCAACTTAGCGGGAGAAACTTACAATGAGCAGTTCTTC. The encoded protein is CASNLAGETYNEQFF.